This TCR beta chain was retrieved from a study of Ad26.COV2.S vaccination and SARS-CoV-2 variants. General study points: Higher spike-specific TCR breadth was found in vaccine recipients than in placebo recipients.

Germline lookup yields CDR1 KGHDR and CDR2 SFDVKD. CDR3 length: 16 residues. V dropped 3 bases and J dropped 5 bases, with 15 bases sitting between them. TCRdb's copy holds only in-frame clones and misses some; the assay was immunoSEQ multiplex PCR. The repertoire includes roughly 92,000 clones, about four fifths of them detected once, and roughly 15% sits in the top ten. A note on this clone: The antigen remains unidentified.

The V gene is TRBV24-1, the J gene TRBJ2-2, with TRBD1 as a possible D gene (5 bases). Specimen: peripheral blood, collected after recovery from COVID-19. The source of this sequence is a human donor who had recovered from COVID-19. CDR3 amino acids: CATSDLAGPRTGELFF. In DNA, the CDR3 is TGTGCCACCAGTGATCTGGCAGGGCCAAGGACCGGGGAGCTGTTTTTT.